The 11 T cell receptor beta chains in this list originate from one sample, sequenced in a study of T cell responses to AZD1222 COVID-19 vaccine. Sequenced by immunoSEQ multiplex PCR; TCRdb stores in-frame clones only, minus some. The data contain about 110,000 clones, approximately 90% of them singletons. The material was peripheral blood, obtained 28 days after the second AZD1222 dose. Every receptor here comes from an adult who received the AZD1222 COVID-19 vaccine.

The chain links TRBV6-5 to TRBJ1-1; D might be TRBD1 (5 bases). Germline CDR1 MNHEY, CDR2 SVGAGI. V lost 7 bases and J lost 0, with 15 bases in between. CDR3 length equals 15 residues. The CDR3 reads CASKRYGGLNTEAFF. DNA of the CDR3: TGTGCCAGCAAAAGATACGGGGGGTTGAACACTGAAGCTTTCTTT.

The chain uses TRBV19 and TRBJ2-1; D is unresolved. The germline V gene encodes CDR1 LNHDA and CDR2 SQIVND (reference sequence). Between the trimmed V and J ends, which lost 3 bases and 8 bases, there was a span of 14 bases. The CDR3 sequence is 14 residues long. For the CDR3, the DNA is TGTGCCAGTAGTATTGGCCCTTCGGCCGATGAGCAGTTCTTC. Translation: CASSIGPSADEQFF.

V gene TRBV10-3 combines with J gene TRBJ2-2; maybe TRBD2 (6 bases). Germline CDR1 ENHRY, CDR2 SYGVKD. The CDR3 length is 13 residues. Trimming cost V 4 bases and J 6 bases, with 9 bases left between them. CDR3 amino acids: CAISAGGAGELFF. DNA for the CDR3: TGTGCCATCAGTGCCGGCGGGGCCGGGGAGCTGTTTTTT.

This clone has only one observation. The V and J genes are TRBV28 and TRBJ1-1; a weak D match, TRBD1 (6 bases). The germline gives CDR1 MDHEN, CDR2 SYDVKM. CDR3 length: 13 residues. Trimming cost V 7 bases and J 1 base, with 10 bases left between them. The DNA of the CDR3 is TGTGCCAGCATTTCAGGGGCGAACACTGAAGCTTTCTTT. Translating gives CASISGANTEAFF.

J is TRBJ1-1 and V is TRBV4-1; D is perhaps TRBD1 (6 bases). This CDR3 comprises 13 residues. Germline CDR1 and CDR2: MGHRA and YSYEKL. V was trimmed by 1 base and J by 9 bases, leaving 12 bases between them. The CDR3 region is CASSQGRGDKAFF. The DNA for the CDR3 is TGCGCCAGCAGCCAAGGACGGGGGGACAAAGCTTTCTTT.

V usage is TRBV7-9 and J usage is TRBJ2-1, with D hard to call. This CDR3 spans 13 amino acids. The V and J ends lost 1 base and 7 bases respectively, with 8 bases between them. The germline V gene has CDR1 SEHNR and CDR2 FQNEAQ (reference sequence). The chain's CDR3 is CASSLGAINEQFF. The CDR3 region has the DNA TGTGCCAGCAGCTTAGGGGCCATAAATGAGCAGTTCTTC.

The chain recombines TRBV5-4 with TRBJ1-5, with D hard to call. The CDR3 is 13 amino acids. The germline V gene encodes CDR1 SGHNT and CDR2 YYREEE (reference sequence). V was cut by 0 bases and J by 10 bases, with 11 bases left in between. Here the CDR3 reads CASSLDRSGPQHF. The CDR3 DNA sequence: TGTGCCAGCAGCTTGGATCGTTCCGGCCCCCAGCATTTT.

The chain carries TRBV5-6 and TRBJ1-1, with TRBD1 matching over 7 bases. Germline V lookup: CDR1 SGHDT, CDR2 YYEEEE. With 5 bases clipped from V and 2 bases from J, the junction kept 6 bases outside the gene matches. The CDR3 contains 14 residues. Written as DNA, the CDR3 is TGTGCCAGCAGGTCGCAGGGGGTAAACACTGAAGCTTTCTTT. This sequence encodes CASRSQGVNTEAFF.

The chain recombines TRBV28 with TRBJ2-7; D gene ambiguous. V lost 7 bases, J lost 1 base, and 17 bases lay in between. Per the germline V gene, CDR1 is MDHEN and CDR2 is SYDVKM. The CDR3 spans 15 residues. Here the CDR3 DNA reads TGTGCCAGCACGGGCAGGCTCCCTAATTCCTACGAGCAGTACTTC. This codes for CASTGRLPNSYEQYF.

This chain connects TRBV6-5 to TRBJ2-5; TRBD1 matches at 8 bases. The germline CDR1 and CDR2 sequences are MNHEY and SVGAGI. With V trimmed by 6 bases and J by 5 bases, 8 bases remained unmatched. The CDR3 is 14 residues long. CDR3 coding DNA: TGTGCCAGCAGACTACAGGGGGTGGGGGAGACCCAGTACTTC. Its translation: CASRLQGVGETQYF.

The rearrangement uses TRBV29-1 and TRBJ2-5; unclear D gene. This CDR3 spans 12 amino acids. The germline V gene encodes CDR1 SQVTM and CDR2 ANQGSEA. V dropped 4 bases and J dropped 2 bases, with 8 bases sitting between them. This CDR3 reads CSVGRGQETQYF. The CDR3 region has the DNA TGCAGCGTTGGTCGCGGACAAGAGACCCAGTACTTC.